The clone carrying this TCR beta chain was detected ten times or more. Its matching antigen is unknown. This sample is part of a study of CD8+ T cells in alopecia areata. Whole-study context: Patients in the study were on tofacitinib for 6 to 18 months, then off it for 6 months. Study results and limitations: Researchers report lesional scalp, most notably alopecia totalis/universalis, outstripped normal scalp in clonality.

Extraction of RNA preceded its reverse transcription into cDNA, which served as the sequencing template. Sequencing used immunoSEQ multiplex PCR; TCRdb keeps in-frame clones, though not all of them. Of fewer than 250,000 clones detected, 50% to 65% appear once; the ten largest clones hold around 0.44%. This CDR3 spans 16 amino acids. Trimming shortened V by 1 base and J by 3 bases, and 15 bases separated the two germline ends. Source: CD4+ T cells sorted from blood, taken at week 0. The receptor comes from a human donor with alopecia areata. The chain carries TRBV23-1 and TRBJ1-1; possibly TRBD1 for D (6 bases). TRBV23-1 is given ORF status, its function remaining uncertain. The CDR3 DNA reads TGCGCCAGCAGTCAATTCCTGGGACACCACCACACTGAAGCTTTCTTT. Its translation is CASSQFLGHHHTEAFF.